This T cell receptor (beta chain) was captured in a study of technical replicates of blood from a few donors. This table comes from immunoSEQ multiplex PCR, and its TCRdb copy is limited to in-frame clones, with some not included. Of some 80,000 clones in the sample, about 91% were seen once. Germline CDR1 is WNHNN and CDR2 is SYGVQD (reference sequence). This CDR3 contains 17 residues. J gave up 10 bases and V 2 bases, and 12 bases lay outside the gene matches. The clonotype comes from a human donor in good health. Sequenced material: T cells isolated from PBMCs. V usage is TRBV10-1 and J usage is TRBJ2-1; 12 nucleotides line up with TRBD2. CDR3 sequence: CASSERLAGAPPSEQFF. DNA of the CDR3: TGCGCCAGCAGTGAGAGACTAGCGGGGGCCCCCCCCTCCGAGCAGTTCTTC.